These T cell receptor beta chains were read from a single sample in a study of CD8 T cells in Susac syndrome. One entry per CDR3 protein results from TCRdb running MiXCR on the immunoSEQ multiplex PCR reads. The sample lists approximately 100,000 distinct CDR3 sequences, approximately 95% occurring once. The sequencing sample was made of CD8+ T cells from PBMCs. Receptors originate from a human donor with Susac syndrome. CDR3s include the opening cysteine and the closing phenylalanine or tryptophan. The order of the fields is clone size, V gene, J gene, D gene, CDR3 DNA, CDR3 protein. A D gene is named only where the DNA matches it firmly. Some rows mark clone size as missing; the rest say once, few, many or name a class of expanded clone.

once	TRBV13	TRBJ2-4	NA	TGTGCCAGCAGCTGGAGGGCCAAAAACATTCAGTACTTC	CASSWRAKNIQYF
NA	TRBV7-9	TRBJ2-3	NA	TGTGCCAGCAGCTCCGGGCCCACAGATACGCAGTATTTT	CASSSGPTDTQYF
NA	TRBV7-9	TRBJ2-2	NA	TGTGCCAGCAGCGCCCCCCTTGGGTTTTCCGGGGAGCTGTTTTTT	CASSAPLGFSGELFF
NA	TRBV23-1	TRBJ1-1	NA	TGCGCCAGCAGTCAATCGGGGAGAGCCCCTGAAGCTTTCTTT	CASSQSGRAPEAFF
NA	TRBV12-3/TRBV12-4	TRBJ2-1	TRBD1	TGTGCCAGCAGTTTACGAATCGGGGACAGGGGGCACAATGAGCAGTTCTTC	CASSLRIGDRGHNEQFF
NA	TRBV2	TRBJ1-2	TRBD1	TGTGCCAGCAGACATACAGAATGGGACAGGGACTATGGCTACACCTTC	CASRHTEWDRDYGYTF
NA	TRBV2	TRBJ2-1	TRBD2	TGTGCCAGCAGCCCCCGTTGGACTAGCGGGGGTAATGAGCAGTTCTTC	CASSPRWTSGGNEQFF
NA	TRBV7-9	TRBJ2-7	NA	TGTGCCAGCAGCCTAGAGCACGAGCAGTACTTC	CASSLEHEQYF
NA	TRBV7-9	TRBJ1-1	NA	TGTGCCAGCAGCTTTAAGGCTGAAGCTTTCTTT	CASSFKAEAFF
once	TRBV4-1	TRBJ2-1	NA	TGCGCCAGCAGCTCAGGCGGGTTCGGGGAGCAGTTCTTC	CASSSGGFGEQFF
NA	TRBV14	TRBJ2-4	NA	TGTGCCAGCAGCCAAGTCCATAAACCCCAGTACTTC	CASSQVHKPQYF
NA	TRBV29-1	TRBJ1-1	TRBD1	TGCAGCGTCACCACCCTCAGGGGGCGAGGAGCTTTCTTT	CSVTTLRGRGAFF
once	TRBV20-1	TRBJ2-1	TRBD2	TGCAGTGCACCGAGCGGGGGGGCCAGCTACAATGAGCAGTTCTTC	CSAPSGGASYNEQFF
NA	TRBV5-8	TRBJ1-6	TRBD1	TGTGCCAGCAGCTCAACAGGGGGTGGGTCACCCCTCCACTTT	CASSSTGGGSPLHF
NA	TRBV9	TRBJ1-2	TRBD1	TGTGCCAGCACTCCCGGGTTAGGGACAGCCGGTTATGGCTACACCTTC	CASTPGLGTAGYGYTF
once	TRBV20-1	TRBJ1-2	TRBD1	TGCAGTGCTTCCGGGACAGTCTATGGCTACACCTTC	CSASGTVYGYTF
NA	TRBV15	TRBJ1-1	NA	TGTGCCACCAGCAGTCCCACTGAAGCTTTCTTT	CATSSPTEAFF
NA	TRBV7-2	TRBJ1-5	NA	TGTGCCAGCAGCGTACGGCTGGGGGGGATAGGACAGCCCCAGCATTTT	CASSVRLGGIGQPQHF
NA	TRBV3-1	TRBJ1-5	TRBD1	TGTGCCAGCAGCTCCGGACAGGGGGGTTTCAATCAGCCCCAGCATTTT	CASSSGQGGFNQPQHF
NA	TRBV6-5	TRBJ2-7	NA	TGTGCCCCCGGCGAGGGGTACGAGCAGTACTTC	CAPGEGYEQYF
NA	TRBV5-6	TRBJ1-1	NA	TGTGCCAGCAGTGGGACGGTAGCTAATGAAGCTTTCTTT	CASSGTVANEAFF
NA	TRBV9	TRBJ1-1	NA	TGTGCCAGCAGCCGGGGGGGGAACACTGAAGCTTTCTTT	CASSRGGNTEAFF
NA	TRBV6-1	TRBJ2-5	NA	TGTGCCAGCAGTGAATTAGTACATCCTGGTGGAGAGACCCAGTACTTC	CASSELVHPGGETQYF
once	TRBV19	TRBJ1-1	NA	TGTGCCAGTAGTATAGATTCAACAGGATACACTGAAGCTTTCTTT	CASSIDSTGYTEAFF
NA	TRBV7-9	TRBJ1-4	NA	TGTGCCAGCAGCCCCCCCGTATCCACTAGGGCTGTGGAAAAACTGTTTTTT	CASSPPVSTRAVEKLFF